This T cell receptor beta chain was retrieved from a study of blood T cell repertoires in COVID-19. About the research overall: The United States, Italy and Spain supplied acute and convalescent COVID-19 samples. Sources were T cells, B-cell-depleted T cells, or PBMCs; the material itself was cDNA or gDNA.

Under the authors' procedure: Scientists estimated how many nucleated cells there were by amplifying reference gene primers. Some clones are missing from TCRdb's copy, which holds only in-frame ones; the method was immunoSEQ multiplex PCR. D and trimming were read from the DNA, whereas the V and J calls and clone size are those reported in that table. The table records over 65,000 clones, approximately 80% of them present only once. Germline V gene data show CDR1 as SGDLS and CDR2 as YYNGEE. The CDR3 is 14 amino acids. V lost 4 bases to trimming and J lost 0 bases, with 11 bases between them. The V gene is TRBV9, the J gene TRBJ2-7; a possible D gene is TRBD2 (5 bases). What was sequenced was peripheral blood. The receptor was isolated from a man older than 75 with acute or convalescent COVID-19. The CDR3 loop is CASSSIASSYEQYF. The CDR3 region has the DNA TGTGCCAGCAGCTCGATAGCGAGCTCCTACGAGCAGTACTTC.